This is a list of T cell receptor beta chains from one sample in a study of shared clonotypes between healthy human individuals. Profiling relied on immunoSEQ multiplex PCR, and the TCRdb table lists in-frame clones only, not all of them. The profile shows 2,500,000 or so clones, 80% to 95% of them singletons. Sample: naive CD4+ T cells from PBMCs. The source of these receptors is a man in his late teens or twenties in good health. Some clones in this sample may be carry-over from other donors' samples. The CDR3 runs from the conserved cysteine through the conserved F or W. D genes are given only for firm matches. Rows may omit the clone size; those that give it use once, few, many or a size class.

d_gene	abundance	v_gene	j_gene	CDR3aa	CDR3nt
-	once	TRBV6-6	TRBJ2-4	CASSNWAGRNIQYF	TGTGCCAGCAGTAATTGGGCAGGGCGGAACATTCAGTACTTC
-	-	TRBV9	TRBJ2-6	CASSTGANVLTF	TGTGCCAGCAGTACTGGGGCCAACGTCCTGACTTTC
-	-	TRBV11-2	TRBJ2-1	CASRSLAPGYNEQFF	TGTGCCAGCAGGTCCCTGGCCCCGGGCTACAATGAGCAGTTCTTC
TRBD1	-	TRBV18	TRBJ2-7	CASSPDRGKNEQYF	TGTGCCAGCTCTCCAGACAGGGGTAAGAACGAGCAGTACTTC
TRBD1	-	TRBV6-1	TRBJ1-2	CASSEATNRHRGGYTF	TGTGCCAGCAGTGAAGCCACAAACCGACACAGGGGTGGCTACACCTTC
-	-	TRBV27	TRBJ1-2	CASSPARKYGYTF	TGTGCCAGCAGTCCCGCGCGTAAATATGGCTACACCTTC
-	-	TRBV6-6	TRBJ2-2	CASSYKGANTGELFF	TGTGCCAGCAGTTATAAAGGGGCCAACACCGGGGAGCTGTTTTTT
TRBD2	-	TRBV7-2	TRBJ2-1	CASSLGTSGVSYNEQFF	TGTGCCAGCAGCTTAGGGACTAGCGGGGTCTCCTACAATGAGCAGTTCTTC
-	-	TRBV4-2	TRBJ2-2	CASSRVGSKGGELFF	TGTGCCAGCAGCCGTGTGGGGTCGAAGGGCGGGGAGCTGTTTTTT
-	once	TRBV19	TRBJ1-5	CASSIFSRAGGNQPQHF	TGTGCCAGTAGTATATTTTCGCGGGCTGGGGGCAATCAGCCCCAGCATTTT
-	-	TRBV4-2	TRBJ1-2	CASSQDLVSSSGRANYGYTF	TGTGCCAGCAGCCAAGATCTGGTCTCTTCTTCAGGCAGGGCCAACTATGGCTACACCTTC
TRBD2	-	TRBV6-1	TRBJ2-1	CASSDAGLAGNEQFF	TGTGCCAGCAGTGATGCGGGACTAGCTGGTAATGAGCAGTTCTTC
-	-	TRBV5-8	TRBJ2-3	CASSLGQLVFLTSTDTQYF	TGTGCCAGCAGCTTGGGACAGTTAGTTTTTTTAACTAGCACAGATACGCAGTATTTT
TRBD2	-	TRBV4-3	TRBJ2-5	CASSQDLAGGRGQETQYF	TGCGCCAGCAGCCAAGATCTAGCGGGAGGGCGGGGGCAAGAGACCCAGTACTTC
TRBD2	-	TRBV28	TRBJ2-7	CASSFVGTRTAEQYF	TGTGCCAGCAGTTTCGTCGGGACTAGGACTGCCGAGCAGTACTTC
TRBD1	-	TRBV7-2	TRBJ1-2	CASSAPGQGFYGYTF	TGTGCCAGCAGCGCTCCGGGACAGGGCTTCTATGGCTACACCTTC
TRBD1	-	TRBV6-6	TRBJ2-5	CATRGPGETQYF	TGTGCCACCAGGGGGCCCGGAGAGACCCAGTACTTC
-	-	TRBV19	TRBJ2-3	CASSPGLTTDTQYF	TGTGCCAGTAGTCCGGGACTGACAACAGATACGCAGTATTTT
TRBD2	-	TRBV11-2	TRBJ2-2	CASSFLVSGSVTGELFF	TGTGCCAGCAGCTTTCTTGTGAGCGGGAGTGTTACCGGGGAGCTGTTTTTT
TRBD1	-	TRBV10-3	TRBJ1-5	CAIGDRGNSPQHF	TGTGCCATCGGGGACAGGGGGAATTCGCCCCAGCATTTT
-	-	TRBV6-5	TRBJ2-3	CASSYLSPQDTQYF	TGTGCCAGCAGTTATCTGAGCCCCCAAGATACGCAGTATTTT
-	-	TRBV7-3	TRBJ1-1	CASSTSRGTEAFF	TGTGCCAGCAGCACAAGTAGGGGAACTGAAGCTTTCTTT
-	-	TRBV30	TRBJ2-3	CAWSVRGDTQYF	TGTGCCTGGAGTGTAAGGGGGGATACGCAGTATTTT
-	-	TRBV28	TRBJ2-1	CASSGTPKYEQFF	TGTGCCAGCAGTGGGACCCCAAAATATGAGCAGTTCTTC
-	-	TRBV27	TRBJ2-7	CASSSSPIYEQYF	TGTGCCAGTTCGTCTAGCCCGATTTACGAGCAGTACTTC
TRBD1	-	TRBV5-1	TRBJ2-3	CASSLTGGADTQYF	TGCGCCAGCAGCTTAACAGGGGGCGCAGATACGCAGTATTTT
TRBD2	once	TRBV5-1	TRBJ2-2	CASSPRLAARDGELFF	TGCGCCAGCAGCCCCCGACTAGCGGCAAGGGATGGGGAGCTGTTTTTT
-	-	TRBV5-1	TRBJ2-3	CASSLLSGTDTQYF	TGCGCCAGCAGCTTGCTTTCTGGCACAGATACGCAGTATTTT
TRBD1	-	TRBV7-6	TRBJ2-3	CASSQNTGASTDTQYF	TGTGCCAGCAGCCAAAACACAGGGGCGAGCACAGATACGCAGTATTTT
-	-	TRBV7-9	TRBJ1-2	CASSLAGQSYGYTF	TGTGCCAGCAGCTTAGCTGGGCAGAGCTATGGCTACACCTTC
-	-	TRBV30	TRBJ1-2	CAWSVQAGRSYGYTF	TGTGCCTGGAGTGTACAGGCAGGACGGAGCTATGGCTACACCTTC
TRBD1	-	TRBV6-1	TRBJ1-5	CASRGQGRNQPQHF	TGTGCCAGCAGGGGACAGGGCCGCAATCAGCCCCAGCATTTT
-	-	TRBV18	TRBJ2-3	CASSPRGPLSTDTQYF	TGTGCCAGCTCACCCCGGGGCCCTCTGAGTACAGATACGCAGTATTTT
TRBD1	-	TRBV28	TRBJ1-1	CASSSPEGGRGTEAFF	TGTGCCAGCAGTTCCCCAGAAGGGGGCCGGGGCACTGAAGCTTTCTTT
-	-	TRBV7-2	TRBJ1-2	CASSLGWFMGYTF	TGTGCCAGCAGCTTAGGGTGGTTTATGGGCTACACCTTC
-	once	TRBV2	TRBJ1-4	CASSEEPVVGEKLFF	TGTGCCAGCAGTGAAGAGCCAGTCGTTGGTGAAAAACTGTTTTTT
-	-	TRBV16	TRBJ2-1	CASSQSPLYNEQFF	TGTGCCAGCAGCCAATCACCGCTCTACAATGAGCAGTTCTTC
-	-	TRBV12-5	TRBJ2-3	CASGLVGAGQYF	TGTGCTAGTGGTTTGGTGGGGGCAGGGCAGTATTTT
-	-	TRBV28	TRBJ1-5	CASSFRGGVYQPQHF	TGTGCCAGCAGTTTCAGGGGTGGGGTTTATCAGCCCCAGCATTTT
-	-	TRBV30	TRBJ1-4	CAWSVKRGEKLFF	TGTGCCTGGAGTGTAAAACGGGGTGAAAAACTGTTTTTT
TRBD1	-	TRBV9	TRBJ1-2	CASSGHDRANYGYTF	TGTGCCAGCAGCGGCCACGACAGGGCGAACTATGGCTACACCTTC
TRBD2	-	TRBV10-3	TRBJ2-3	CATRLALSTDTQYF	TGTGCCACCAGACTAGCGTTGAGCACAGATACGCAGTATTTT
TRBD1	few	TRBV6-1	TRBJ1-1	CASSEVPGQVAFF	TGTGCCAGCAGTGAAGTACCCGGACAGGTGGCTTTCTTT
-	-	TRBV18	TRBJ2-7	CASSPTVLNYEQYF	TGTGCCAGCTCACCGACAGTACTTAACTACGAGCAGTACTTC
TRBD2	-	TRBV7-3	TRBJ2-1	CASASGTYNEQFF	TGTGCCAGTGCTAGCGGGACCTACAATGAGCAGTTCTTC
TRBD1	-	TRBV5-1	TRBJ2-1	CASSLDRGTNEQFF	TGCGCCAGCAGCTTGGACAGGGGTACAAATGAGCAGTTCTTC
-	once	TRBV10-2	TRBJ2-1	CASSVGGYYNEQFF	TGCGCCAGCAGTGTCGGCGGATACTACAATGAGCAGTTCTTC
TRBD2	once	TRBV5-1	TRBJ2-3	CASSAGTSSDTQYF	TGCGCCAGCAGCGCGGGGACTAGCTCGGATACGCAGTATTTT
-	-	TRBV2	TRBJ1-1	CASSPAGWGTEAFF	TGTGCCAGCAGTCCGGCAGGGTGGGGCACTGAAGCTTTCTTT
TRBD1	-	TRBV7-6	TRBJ1-3	CASSLTRGPGNTIYF	TGTGCCAGCAGCTTAACTAGGGGGCCAGGAAACACCATATATTTT
TRBD2	-	TRBV7-2	TRBJ2-3	CASSPRLRTSGRTDTQYF	TGTGCCAGCAGCCCCCGCCTGAGGACTAGCGGGAGAACAGATACGCAGTATTTT
-	once	TRBV6-6	TRBJ2-3	CASSYEVGRYTDTQYF	TGTGCCAGCAGTTATGAGGTCGGCAGATACACAGATACGCAGTATTTT
-	-	TRBV6-5	TRBJ1-3	CASSTGQGTGNTIYF	TGTGCCAGCAGCACGGGGCAGGGCACTGGAAACACCATATATTTT
-	-	TRBV7-2	TRBJ2-7	CASSYSGPYEQYF	TGTGCCAGCAGCTATAGCGGTCCCTACGAGCAGTACTTC
TRBD2	-	TRBV18	TRBJ2-5	CASSPIAGVETQYF	TGTGCCAGCTCACCCATAGCGGGAGTAGAGACCCAGTACTTC